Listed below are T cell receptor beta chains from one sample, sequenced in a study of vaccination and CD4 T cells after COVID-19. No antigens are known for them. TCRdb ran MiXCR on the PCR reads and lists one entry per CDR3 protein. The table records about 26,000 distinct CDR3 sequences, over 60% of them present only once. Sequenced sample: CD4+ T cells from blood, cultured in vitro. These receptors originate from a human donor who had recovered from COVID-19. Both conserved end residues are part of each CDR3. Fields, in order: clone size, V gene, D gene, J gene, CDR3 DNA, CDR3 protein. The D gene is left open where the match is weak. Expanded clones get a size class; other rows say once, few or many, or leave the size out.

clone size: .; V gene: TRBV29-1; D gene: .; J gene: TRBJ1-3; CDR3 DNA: TGCAGCGTTGAAGTAGACCCTGGAAACACCATATATTTT; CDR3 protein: CSVEVDPGNTIYF
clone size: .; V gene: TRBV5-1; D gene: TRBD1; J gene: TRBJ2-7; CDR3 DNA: TGCGCCAGCAGCCCATTGGGACAGGCCTACGAGCAGTACTTC; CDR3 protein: CASSPLGQAYEQYF
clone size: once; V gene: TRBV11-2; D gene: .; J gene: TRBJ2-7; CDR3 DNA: TGTGCCAGCAGCACCTCCCTACAGGGTAACGAGCAGTACTTC; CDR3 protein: CASSTSLQGNEQYF
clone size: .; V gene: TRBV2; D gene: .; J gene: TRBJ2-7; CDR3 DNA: TGTGCCAGCAGTGAAGCTTACGAGCAGTACTTC; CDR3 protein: CASSEAYEQYF
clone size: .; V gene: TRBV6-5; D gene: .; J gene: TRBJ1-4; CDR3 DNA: TGTGCCAGCAGTTACTCCGGAGGGGCTGAAAAACTGTTTTTT; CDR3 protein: CASSYSGGAEKLFF
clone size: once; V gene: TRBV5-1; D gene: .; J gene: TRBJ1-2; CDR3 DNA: TGCGCCAGTAGCCCCCAAGAGGGCCTCTATGGCTACACCTTC; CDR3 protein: CASSPQEGLYGYTF
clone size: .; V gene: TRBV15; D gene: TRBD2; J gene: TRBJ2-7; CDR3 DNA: TGTGCCACCAGCCGGACTAGCGGGGCCTACGAGCAGTACTTC; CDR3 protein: CATSRTSGAYEQYF
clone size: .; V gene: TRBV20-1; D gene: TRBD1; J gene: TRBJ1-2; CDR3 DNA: TGCAGTGCTGAACAGGGGACCTATGGCTACACCTTC; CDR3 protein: CSAEQGTYGYTF
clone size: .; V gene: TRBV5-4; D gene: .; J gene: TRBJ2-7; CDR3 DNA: TGTGCCAGCAGCTTGGGCCGATCGGGACCCGGGAACGAGCAGTACTTC; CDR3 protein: CASSLGRSGPGNEQYF
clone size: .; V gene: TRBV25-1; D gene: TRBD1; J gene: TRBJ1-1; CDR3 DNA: TGTGCCAGCAGTGTACGGGACAGGGGTTTATTGAACACTGAAGCTTTCTTT; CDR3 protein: CASSVRDRGLLNTEAFF
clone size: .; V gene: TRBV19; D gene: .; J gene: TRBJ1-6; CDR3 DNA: TGTGCCAGTAGTATAGATCGGACGGGGGACCTCCACTTT; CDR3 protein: CASSIDRTGDLHF
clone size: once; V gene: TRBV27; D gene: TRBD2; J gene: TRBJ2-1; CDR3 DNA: TGTGCCAGCAGTTTATCTATAGCGGGGGACCGAGGTGAGCAGTTCTTC; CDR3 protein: CASSLSIAGDRGEQFF
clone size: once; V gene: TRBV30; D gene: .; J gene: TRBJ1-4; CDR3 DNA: TGTGCCTGGAGGAAGGGGTTGGCGCTAACTAATGAAAAACTGTTTTTT; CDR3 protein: CAWRKGLALTNEKLFF
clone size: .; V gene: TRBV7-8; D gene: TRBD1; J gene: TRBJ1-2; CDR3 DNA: TGTGCCAGCAGCGATTGGACAGGGAACTATGGCTACACCTTC; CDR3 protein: CASSDWTGNYGYTF
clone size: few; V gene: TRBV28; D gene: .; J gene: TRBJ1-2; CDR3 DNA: TGTGCCAGCAGCCCCGGACCCGTTGGAGGCTACACCTTC; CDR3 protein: CASSPGPVGGYTF
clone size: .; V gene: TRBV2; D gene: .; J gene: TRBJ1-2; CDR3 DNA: TGTGCCAGCAGGATACAACAGGGTCGGCTCCCCTATGGCTACACCTTC; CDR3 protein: CASRIQQGRLPYGYTF
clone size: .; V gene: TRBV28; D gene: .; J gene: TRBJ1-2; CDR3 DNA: TGTGCCAGCAGTAGGCGGACACAAGCGTATGGCTACACCTTC; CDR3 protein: CASSRRTQAYGYTF
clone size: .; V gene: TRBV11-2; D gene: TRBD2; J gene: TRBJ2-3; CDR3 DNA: TGTGCCAGCAAGGTCCCGACTAGCGGGAAGGGGACAGATACGCAGTATTTT; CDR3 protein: CASKVPTSGKGTDTQYF
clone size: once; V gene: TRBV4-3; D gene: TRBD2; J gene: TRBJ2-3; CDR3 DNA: TGCGCCAGCAGCCAAAGGCCTAGCGGAGACCCTTACACAGATACGCAGTATTTT; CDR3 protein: CASSQRPSGDPYTDTQYF
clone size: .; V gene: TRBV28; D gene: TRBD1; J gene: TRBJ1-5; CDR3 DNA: TGTGCCAGCAGGAGGGACAGTCCCCTTCAAGATTATCAGCCCCAGCATTTT; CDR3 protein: CASRRDSPLQDYQPQHF
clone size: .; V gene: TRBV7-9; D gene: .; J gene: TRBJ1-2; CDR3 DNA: TGTGCCAGCAGCTTGGGATCGAAGGGCTACACCTTC; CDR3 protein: CASSLGSKGYTF
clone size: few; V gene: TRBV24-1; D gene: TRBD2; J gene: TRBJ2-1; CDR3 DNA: TGTGCCACCAGTGATAGCGGGAGGGTTCACAATGAGCAGTTCTTC; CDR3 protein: CATSDSGRVHNEQFF
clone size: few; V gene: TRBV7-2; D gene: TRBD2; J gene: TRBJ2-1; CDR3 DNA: TGTGCCAGCACGACTAGCTGGGGTGAGCAGTTCTTC; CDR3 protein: CASTTSWGEQFF
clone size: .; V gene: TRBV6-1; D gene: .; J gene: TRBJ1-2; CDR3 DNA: TGTGCCAGCATCGTAAGGTCGGGAGGTCGCGGCTACACCTTC; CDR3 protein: CASIVRSGGRGYTF
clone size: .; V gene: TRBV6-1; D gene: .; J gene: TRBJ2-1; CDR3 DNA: TGTGCCAGCAGTGGGGGAGCGATGTTGGGCAGATCCTACAATGAGCAGTTCTTC; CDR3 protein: CASSGGAMLGRSYNEQFF
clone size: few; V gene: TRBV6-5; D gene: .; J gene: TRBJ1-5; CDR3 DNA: TGTGCCAGCAGTTACACGTACGGGGGAAGTCAGCCCCAGCATTTT; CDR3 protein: CASSYTYGGSQPQHF
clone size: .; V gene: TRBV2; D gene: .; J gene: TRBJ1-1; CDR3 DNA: TGTGCCAGCCGACCCTCCCGAGGTGAAGCTTTCTTT; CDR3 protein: CASRPSRGEAFF
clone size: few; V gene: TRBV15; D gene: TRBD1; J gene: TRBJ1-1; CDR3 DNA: TGTGCCACCAGCACCCGACAGGGGGCCCTTGGAGCTTTCTTT; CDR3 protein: CATSTRQGALGAFF
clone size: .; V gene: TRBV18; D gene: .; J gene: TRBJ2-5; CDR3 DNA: TGTGCCAGCTCACCAAGTGATACAGAGACCCAGTACTTC; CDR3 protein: CASSPSDTETQYF
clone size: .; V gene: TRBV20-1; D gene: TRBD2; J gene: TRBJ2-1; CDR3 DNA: TGCAGTGTACGGGTTAGCGGGAGGGGAAGCTCCTACAATGAGCAGTTCTTC; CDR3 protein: CSVRVSGRGSSYNEQFF
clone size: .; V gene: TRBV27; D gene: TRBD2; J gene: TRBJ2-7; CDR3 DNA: TGTGCCAGCAGTTCCCTGAGGGTTAGCGGGACCTTCGAGCAGTACTTC; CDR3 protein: CASSSLRVSGTFEQYF
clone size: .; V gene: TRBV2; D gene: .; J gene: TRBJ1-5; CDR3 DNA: TGTGCCAGCACACAGACTAATAGCAATCAGCCCCAGCATTTT; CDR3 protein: CASTQTNSNQPQHF
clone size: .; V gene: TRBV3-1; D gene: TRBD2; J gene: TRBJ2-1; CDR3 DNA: TGTGCCAGCAGCCGGACTAGTAATGAGCAGTTCTTC; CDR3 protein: CASSRTSNEQFF
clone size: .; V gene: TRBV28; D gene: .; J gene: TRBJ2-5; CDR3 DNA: TGTGCCAGCAGTTTATTGAAGACCCAGTACTTC; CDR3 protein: CASSLLKTQYF